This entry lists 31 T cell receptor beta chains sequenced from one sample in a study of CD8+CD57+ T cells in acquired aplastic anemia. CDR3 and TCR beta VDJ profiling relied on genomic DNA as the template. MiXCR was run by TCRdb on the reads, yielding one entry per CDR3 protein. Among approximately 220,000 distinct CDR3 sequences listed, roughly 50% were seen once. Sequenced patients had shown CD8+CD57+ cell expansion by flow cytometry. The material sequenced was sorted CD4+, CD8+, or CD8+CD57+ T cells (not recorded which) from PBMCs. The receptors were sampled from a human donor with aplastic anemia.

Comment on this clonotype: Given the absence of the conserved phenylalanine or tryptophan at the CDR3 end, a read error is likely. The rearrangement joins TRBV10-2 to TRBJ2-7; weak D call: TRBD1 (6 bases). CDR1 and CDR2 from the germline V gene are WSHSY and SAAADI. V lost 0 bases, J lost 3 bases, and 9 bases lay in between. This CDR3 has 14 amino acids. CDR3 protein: CASSESTGIYEQYS. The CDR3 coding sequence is TGCGCCAGCAGTGAGTCGACAGGCATCTACGAGCAGTACTCC.

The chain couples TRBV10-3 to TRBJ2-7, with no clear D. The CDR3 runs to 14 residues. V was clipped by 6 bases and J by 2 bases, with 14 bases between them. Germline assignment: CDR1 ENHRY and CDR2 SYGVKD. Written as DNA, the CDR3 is TGTGCCATCAGCCACCGAGAAGGGCCCTACGAGCAGTACTTC. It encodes CAISHREGPYEQYF.

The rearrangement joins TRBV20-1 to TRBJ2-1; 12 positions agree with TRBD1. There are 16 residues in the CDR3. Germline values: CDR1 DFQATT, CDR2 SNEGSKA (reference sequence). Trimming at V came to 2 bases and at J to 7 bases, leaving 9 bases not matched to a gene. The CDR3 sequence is CSARNPGQGANNEQFF. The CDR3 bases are TGCAGTGCTAGAAACCCGGGACAGGGGGCGAATAATGAGCAGTTCTTC.

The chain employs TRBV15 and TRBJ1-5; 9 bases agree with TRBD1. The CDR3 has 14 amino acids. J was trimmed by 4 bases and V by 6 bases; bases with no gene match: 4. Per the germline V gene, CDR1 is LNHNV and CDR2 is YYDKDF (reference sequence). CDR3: CATSNRGPNQPQHF. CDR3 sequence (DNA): TGTGCCACCAGTAACAGGGGGCCGAATCAGCCCCAGCATTTT.

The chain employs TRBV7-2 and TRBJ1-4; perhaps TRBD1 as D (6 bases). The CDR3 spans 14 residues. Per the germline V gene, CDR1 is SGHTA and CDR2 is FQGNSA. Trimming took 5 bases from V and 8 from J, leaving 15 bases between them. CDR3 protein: CASSQGGADEKLFF. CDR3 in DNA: TGTGCCAGCAGCCAAGGGGGGGCGGACGAAAAACTGTTTTTT.

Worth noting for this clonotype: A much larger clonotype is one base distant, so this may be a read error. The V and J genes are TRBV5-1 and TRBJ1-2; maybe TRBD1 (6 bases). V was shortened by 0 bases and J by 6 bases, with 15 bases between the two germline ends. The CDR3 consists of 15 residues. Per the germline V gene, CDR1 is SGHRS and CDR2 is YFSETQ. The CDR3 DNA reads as TGCGCCAGCAGCTTGGCGACAGGCTCAAACCATGGCTACACCTTC. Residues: CASSLATGSNHGYTF.

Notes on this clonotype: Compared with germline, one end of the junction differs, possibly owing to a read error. DNA for the CDR3: TGTGCCAGCAGCCCTGACAGGATCTACAACACAGATACGCAGTATTTT. Translation: CASSPDRIYNTDTQYF. The chain combines TRBV15 with TRBJ2-3; D is possibly TRBD1 (6 bases). Germline lookup yields CDR1 LNHNV and CDR2 YYDKDF (reference sequence). The CDR3 loop spans 16 amino acids.

The CDR3 bases are TGTGCCAGCAGTTCCGTGTCTTTTAGGGTGAACACTGAAGCTTTCTTT. It translates to CASSSVSFRVNTEAFF. The chain couples TRBV6-5 to TRBJ1-1; no clear D gene. The length of the CDR3 is 16 residues. Deletions cut 4 bases from V and 0 bases from J, with 15 bases between. CDR1 and CDR2 from the germline V gene are MNHEY and SVGAGI.

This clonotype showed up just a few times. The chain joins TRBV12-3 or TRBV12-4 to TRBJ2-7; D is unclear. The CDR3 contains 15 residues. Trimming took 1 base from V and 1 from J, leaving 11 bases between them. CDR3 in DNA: TGTGCCAGCAGTTTAGGGGTAGGACGTTCCTACGAGCAGTACTTC. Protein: CASSLGVGRSYEQYF.

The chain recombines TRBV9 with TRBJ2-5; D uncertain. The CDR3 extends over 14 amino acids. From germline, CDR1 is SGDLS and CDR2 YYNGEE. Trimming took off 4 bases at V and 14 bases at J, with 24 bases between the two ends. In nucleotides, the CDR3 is TGTGCCAGCAGCCAAGATCTAGGCCATAGGCCCCTCTACTTC. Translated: CASSQDLGHRPLYF. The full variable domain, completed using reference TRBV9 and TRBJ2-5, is DSGVTQTPKHLITATGQRVTLRCSPRSGDLSVYWYQQSLDQGLQFLIQYYNGEERAKGNILERFSAQQFPDLHSELNLSSLELGDSALYFCASSQDLGHRPLYFGPGTRLLVL.

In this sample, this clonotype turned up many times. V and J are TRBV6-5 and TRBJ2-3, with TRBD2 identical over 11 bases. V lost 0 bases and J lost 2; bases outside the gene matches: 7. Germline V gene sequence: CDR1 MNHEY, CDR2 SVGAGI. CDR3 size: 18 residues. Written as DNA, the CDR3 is TGTGCCAGCAGTTACTCATTAGGGACTAGCGGAGACACAGATACGCAGTATTTT. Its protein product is CASSYSLGTSGDTDTQYF.

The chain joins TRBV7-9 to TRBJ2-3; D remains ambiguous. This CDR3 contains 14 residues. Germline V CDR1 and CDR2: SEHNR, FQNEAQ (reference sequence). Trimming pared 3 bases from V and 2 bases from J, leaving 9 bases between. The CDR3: CASSLEWITDTQYF. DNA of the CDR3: TGTGCCAGCAGCTTGGAATGGATCACAGATACGCAGTATTTT.

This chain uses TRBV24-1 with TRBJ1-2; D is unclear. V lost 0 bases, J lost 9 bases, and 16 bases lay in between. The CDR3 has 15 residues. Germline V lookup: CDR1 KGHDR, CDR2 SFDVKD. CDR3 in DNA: TGTGCCACCAGTGATTTGAGCGGTGGAAGGGAGAGCTACACCTTC. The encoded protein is CATSDLSGGRESYTF.

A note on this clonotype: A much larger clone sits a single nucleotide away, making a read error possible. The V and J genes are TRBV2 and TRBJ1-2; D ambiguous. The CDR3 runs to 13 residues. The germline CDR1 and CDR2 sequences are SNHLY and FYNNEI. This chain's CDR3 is CASRASGSNGNTF. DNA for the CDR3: TGTGCCAGCAGGGCCTCTGGGTCAAATGGCAACACCTTC. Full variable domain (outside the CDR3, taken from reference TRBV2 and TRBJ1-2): EPEVTQTPSHQVTQMGQEVILRCVPISNHLYFYWYRQILGQKVEFLVSFYNNEISEKSEIFDDQFSVERPDGSNFTLKIRSTKLEDSAMYFCASRASGSNGNTFGSGTRLTVV.

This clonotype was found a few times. This chain's CDR3 is CASSRDTNTGTETYEQYF. Written as DNA, the CDR3 is TGTGCCAGCTCCCGGGACACGAACACCGGGACAGAGACCTACGAGCAGTACTTC. This rearrangement joins TRBV12-3 or TRBV12-4 to TRBJ2-7; 7 positions match TRBD1. This CDR3 has 18 residues. The V gene end was trimmed by 8 bases and the J gene end by 2 bases; junction bases not matched to a gene: 21.

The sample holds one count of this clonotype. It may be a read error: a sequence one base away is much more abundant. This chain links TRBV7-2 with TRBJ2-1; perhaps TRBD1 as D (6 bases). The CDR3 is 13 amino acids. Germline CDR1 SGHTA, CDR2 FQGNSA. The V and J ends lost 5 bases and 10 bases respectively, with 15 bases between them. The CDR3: CASSLDSSYEQFF. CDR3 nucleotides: TGTGCCAGCAGCCTGGACAGCTCCTACGAGCAGTTCTTC.

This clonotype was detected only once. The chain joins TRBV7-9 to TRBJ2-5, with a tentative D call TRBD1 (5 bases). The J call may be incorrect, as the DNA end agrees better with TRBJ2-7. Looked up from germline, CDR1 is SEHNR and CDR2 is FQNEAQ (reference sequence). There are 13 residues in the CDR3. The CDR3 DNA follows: TGTGCCAGCAGCGGTACAGGAGTTCGCGAGCAGTACTTC. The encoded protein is CASSGTGVREQYF.

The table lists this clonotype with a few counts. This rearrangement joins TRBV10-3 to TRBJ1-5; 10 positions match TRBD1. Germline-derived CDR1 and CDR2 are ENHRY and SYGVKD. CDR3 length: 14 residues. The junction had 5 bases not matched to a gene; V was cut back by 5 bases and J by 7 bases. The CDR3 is CAISLGQGEQPQHF. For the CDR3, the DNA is TGTGCCATCAGTCTTGGACAGGGGGAACAGCCCCAGCATTTT.

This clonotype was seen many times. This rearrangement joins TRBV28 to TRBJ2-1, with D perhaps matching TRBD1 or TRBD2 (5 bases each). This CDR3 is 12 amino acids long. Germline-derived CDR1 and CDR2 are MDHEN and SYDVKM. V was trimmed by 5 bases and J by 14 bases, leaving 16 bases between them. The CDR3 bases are TGTGCCAGCAGTGGGACCGGGACCGGCGAGTTCTTC. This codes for CASSGTGTGEFF.

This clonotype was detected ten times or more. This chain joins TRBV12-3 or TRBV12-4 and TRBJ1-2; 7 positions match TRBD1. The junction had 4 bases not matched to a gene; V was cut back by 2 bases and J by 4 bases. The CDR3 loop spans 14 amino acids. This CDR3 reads CASSLRGLAYGYTF. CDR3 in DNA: TGTGCCAGCAGTTTAAGGGGGCTGGCCTATGGCTACACCTTC.

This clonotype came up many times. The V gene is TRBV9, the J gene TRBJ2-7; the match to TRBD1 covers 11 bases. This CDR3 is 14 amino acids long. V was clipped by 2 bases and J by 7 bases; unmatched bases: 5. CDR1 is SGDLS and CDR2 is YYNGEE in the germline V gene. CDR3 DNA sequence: TGTGCCAGCAGCGTCGGACAGGGGGCGTCAGAGCAGTACTTC. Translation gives CASSVGQGASEQYF.

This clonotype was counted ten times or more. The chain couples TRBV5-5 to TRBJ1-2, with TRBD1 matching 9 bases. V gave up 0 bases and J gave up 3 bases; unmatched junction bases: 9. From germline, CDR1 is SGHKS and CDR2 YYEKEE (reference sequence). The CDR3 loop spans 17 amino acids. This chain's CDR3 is CASSLAGGGTGYYGYTF. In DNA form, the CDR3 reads TGTGCCAGCAGCTTGGCCGGGGGTGGGACAGGGTACTATGGCTACACCTTC.

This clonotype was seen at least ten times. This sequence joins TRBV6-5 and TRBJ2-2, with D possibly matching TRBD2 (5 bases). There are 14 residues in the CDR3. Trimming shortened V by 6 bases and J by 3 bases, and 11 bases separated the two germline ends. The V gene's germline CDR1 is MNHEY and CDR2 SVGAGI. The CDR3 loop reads CASRLDGYTGELFF. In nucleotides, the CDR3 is TGTGCCAGCAGACTAGACGGGTACACCGGGGAGCTGTTTTTT.

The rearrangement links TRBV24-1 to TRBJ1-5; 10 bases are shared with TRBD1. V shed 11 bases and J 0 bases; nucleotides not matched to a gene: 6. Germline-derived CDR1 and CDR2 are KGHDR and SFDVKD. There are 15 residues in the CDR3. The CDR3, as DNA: TGTGCCAACCGGGACAGGGGATTTAGCAATCAGCCCCAGCATTTT. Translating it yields CANRDRGFSNQPQHF.

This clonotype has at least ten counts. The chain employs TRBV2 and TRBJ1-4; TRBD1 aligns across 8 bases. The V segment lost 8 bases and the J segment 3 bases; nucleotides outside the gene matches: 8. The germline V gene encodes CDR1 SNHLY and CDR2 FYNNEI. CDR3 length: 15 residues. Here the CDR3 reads CASQQGTGPNEKLFF. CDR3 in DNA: TGTGCCAGCCAGCAGGGGACAGGTCCTAATGAAAAACTGTTTTTT.

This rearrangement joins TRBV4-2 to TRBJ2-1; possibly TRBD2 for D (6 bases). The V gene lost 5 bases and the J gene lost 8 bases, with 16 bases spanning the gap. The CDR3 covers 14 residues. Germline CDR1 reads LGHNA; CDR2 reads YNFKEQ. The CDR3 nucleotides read TGTGCCAGCAGCTTAGCACTAGCTAACGATGAGCAGTTCTTC. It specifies CASSLALANDEQFF.

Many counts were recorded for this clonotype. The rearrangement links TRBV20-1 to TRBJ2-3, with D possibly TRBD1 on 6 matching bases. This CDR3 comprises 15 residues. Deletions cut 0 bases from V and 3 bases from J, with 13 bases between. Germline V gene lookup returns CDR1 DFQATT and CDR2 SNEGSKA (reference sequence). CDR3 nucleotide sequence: TGCAGTGCTAGAGACACAGGGTCAGGTACAGATACGCAGTATTTT. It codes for CSARDTGSGTDTQYF.

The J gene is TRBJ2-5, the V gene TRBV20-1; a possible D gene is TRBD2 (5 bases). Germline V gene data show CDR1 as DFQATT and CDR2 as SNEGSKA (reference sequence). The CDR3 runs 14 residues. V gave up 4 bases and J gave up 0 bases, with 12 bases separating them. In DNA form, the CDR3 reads TGCAGTGCTACCATGTTAGCGAACCAAGAGACCCAGTACTTC. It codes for CSATMLANQETQYF.

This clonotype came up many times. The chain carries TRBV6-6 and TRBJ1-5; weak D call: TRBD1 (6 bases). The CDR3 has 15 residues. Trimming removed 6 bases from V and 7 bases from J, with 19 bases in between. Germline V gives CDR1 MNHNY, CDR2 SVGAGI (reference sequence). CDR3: CASSRGQNTGQPQHF. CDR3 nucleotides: TGTGCCAGCAGCCGAGGACAGAACACAGGCCAGCCCCAGCATTTT.

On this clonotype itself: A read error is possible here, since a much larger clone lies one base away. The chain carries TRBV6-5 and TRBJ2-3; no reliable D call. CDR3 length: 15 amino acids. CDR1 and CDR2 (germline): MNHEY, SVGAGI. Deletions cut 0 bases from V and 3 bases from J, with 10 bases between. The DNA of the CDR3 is TGTGCCAGCAGTTACTCGAGGACGAGGACAGATACGCAGTATTTT. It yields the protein CASSYSRTRTDTQYF.

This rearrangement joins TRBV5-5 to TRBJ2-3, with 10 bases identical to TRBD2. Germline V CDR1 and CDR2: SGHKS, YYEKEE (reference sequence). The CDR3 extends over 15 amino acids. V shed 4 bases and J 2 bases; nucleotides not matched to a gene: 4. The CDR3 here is CASSQSGGATDTQYF. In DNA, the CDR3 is TGTGCCAGCAGCCAAAGCGGGGGGGCCACAGATACGCAGTATTTT.